A selection of T cell receptor beta chains follows, all from one sample in a study of shared clonotypes between healthy human individuals. Libraries were prepared by immunoSEQ multiplex PCR; TCRdb keeps only in-frame clonotypes and omits some of them. This table holds roughly 850,000 clones, around 96% found once. The sample consisted of naive CD8+ T cells sorted from blood. The origin of the receptors is a young man in good health. CDR3s leave out the opening cysteine and the closing phenylalanine or tryptophan. D genes are given only for firm matches. Not all rows give a size; the values are once, few, many and, for expanded clones, a class.

CDR3 protein,V gene,clone size,D gene,J gene
ASSLRDGQLEAF,TRBV4-1,-,-,TRBJ1-1
ASSFLTSEGGEQF,TRBV7-9,-,-,TRBJ2-1
ASTADAGQQNTEAF,TRBV7-9,once,TRBD1,TRBJ1-1
ASSGQSRRIRTDTQY,TRBV7-9,-,-,TRBJ2-3
ASSQILETGT,TRBV6-6,-,TRBD1,TRBJ2-4
SVGGDSNQPQH,TRBV29-1,-,-,TRBJ1-5
ASSVAGLASGGNEQF,TRBV9,-,TRBD2,TRBJ2-1
ASTETGGEQY,TRBV27,-,TRBD1,TRBJ2-7
ASSFMGVGNEQF,TRBV28,-,-,TRBJ2-1
ASSKTSGSGYNEQF,TRBV19,-,TRBD2,TRBJ2-1
SVELGYYEQY,TRBV29-1,-,-,TRBJ2-7
ASSLGTGGNQPQH,TRBV7-8,-,TRBD1,TRBJ1-5
ASRPALQQGSGELF,TRBV27,-,-,TRBJ2-2
ASSLSGNTEAF,TRBV7-9,-,-,TRBJ1-1
ALGEDTQY,TRBV30,-,-,TRBJ2-3
ASRREGWTDTQY,TRBV5-4,-,TRBD2,TRBJ2-3
ASSQTLAASYEQY,TRBV4-1,-,-,TRBJ2-7
ASSLSNSGNTIY,TRBV7-9,-,-,TRBJ1-3
ASSNVLGTDTQY,TRBV27,-,-,TRBJ2-3
ASSSGVSQF,TRBV5-6,-,-,TRBJ2-1
SVVLAGDSGANVLT,TRBV29-1,-,TRBD2,TRBJ2-6
ASSEDPNPDEQF,TRBV11-2,-,-,TRBJ2-1
ASSQAFTAVYEQY,TRBV4-1,-,-,TRBJ2-7
ASSSPGTEAF,TRBV11-2,once,-,TRBJ1-1
ASSFVGLAGTCEQY,TRBV12-1,-,-,TRBJ2-7
ASSQDISSGETQY,TRBV4-1,-,TRBD2,TRBJ2-5